This TCR beta chain was recovered during a study of cytotoxic CD8 clonotypes in ibrutinib-treated CLL. Study-level background: Response samples were taken after a median roughly 12 months of treatment, range 6 to 36.

This table comes from immunoSEQ multiplex PCR, and its TCRdb copy is limited to in-frame clones, with some not included. The table shows 250,000 to 350,000 clones, with roughly 76% occurring only once. This clone was counted a few times. Trimming took off 5 bases at V and 6 bases at J, with 14 bases between the two ends. Germline-derived CDR1 and CDR2 are MNHEY and SVGAGI. CDR3 length: 14 amino acids. Sequenced here: PBMCs, sampled at disease progression, from a patient treated with ibrutinib. The chain links TRBV6-5 to TRBJ1-5; TRBD1 might be the D (5 bases). The sequence derives from a human donor with chronic lymphocytic leukemia. The CDR3 reads CASSIRGNRQPQHF. DNA of the CDR3: TGTGCCAGCAGTATAAGGGGAAATCGTCAGCCCCAGCATTTT.